This TCR beta chain was profiled in a study of blood T cell repertoires in COVID-19. Across the whole study: The United States, Italy and Spain supplied acute and convalescent COVID-19 samples. PBMCs, B-cell-depleted T cells, or T cells provided the cDNA or gDNA that made up the material.

Authors' data handling: Counts of nucleated cells, estimated from reference gene primer amplification, were obtained. The method was immunoSEQ multiplex PCR; TCRdb's version includes in-frame clones alone and lacks a portion of them. D and trimming come from the DNA, and the V and J calls and clone size come from that table. In the table there are approximately 240,000 clones, 82% of which are singletons. The V end was cut by 2 bases, the J end by 3 bases, with 11 bases between. The CDR3 sequence is 14 residues long. Germline assignment: CDR1 LNHDA and CDR2 SQIVND (reference sequence). The J gene is TRBJ2-7, the V gene TRBV19, with D tentatively TRBD2 (6 bases). This TCR derives from a woman of 80 years or more with active or convalescent COVID-19. The sequencing sample was made of peripheral blood. The CDR3 region is CASSIMGGLYEQYF. In DNA, the CDR3 is TGTGCCAGTAGTATAATGGGGGGACTCTACGAGCAGTACTTC. The full variable domain, completed using reference TRBV19 and TRBJ2-7, is DGGITQSPKYLFRKEGQNVTLSCEQNLNHDAMYWYRQDPGQGLRLIYYSQIVNDFQKGDIAEGYSVSREKKESFPLTVTSAQKNPTAFYLCASSIMGGLYEQYFGPGTRLTVT.